This TCR beta chain comes out of a study of cytomegalovirus exposure and HLA in healthy donors. The study's findings and limits: Cytomegalovirus-associated status was assigned to some 180 TCR beta chains. Specificity for CMV antigens was confirmed in vitro for a few of the CMV-associated chains.

Trimming left V 0 bases short and J 3 bases short, with 14 bases between. Germline V CDR1 and CDR2: LGHNA, YSLEER. The CDR3 contains 16 residues. This clone was recorded only once. Its antigen is still unknown. The protocol was immunoSEQ multiplex PCR, while the TCRdb copy is restricted to in-frame clones and leaves out a portion. The data contain about 140,000 clones, roughly 86% of them singletons. The sample comprised PBMCs. The source of this sequence is a woman aged 25 to 45 in good health and CMV-seronegative. The chain couples TRBV4-3 to TRBJ2-5; D is perhaps TRBD2 (5 bases). Written as DNA, the CDR3 is TGCGCCAGCAGCCAAGATTGGCTAGCCCGCAAAGAGACCCAGTACTTC. Encoded protein: CASSQDWLARKETQYF.